This is a list of T cell receptor beta chains from one sample in a study of T cells after yellow fever vaccination. TCRdb reprocessed the 5' RACE reads via MiXCR and lists one record per CDR3 protein. The sample lists approximately 510,000 distinct CDR3 sequences, 21% occurring once. Sequences were derived from PBMCs, sampled roughly 20 days after the first yellow fever vaccination. The receptors stem from a man younger than 30 who received the YFV17D yellow fever vaccine. Each CDR3 is given with its conserved first and last residue. A D gene is named only where the DNA matches it firmly. Clone size, where shown, is once, few, many, or a class for clones that have expanded.

TRBV5-1	TRBJ2-1	many	TRBD2	CASSLLAGVSSYNEQFF	TGCGCCAGCAGCTTGCTAGCGGGGGTGAGCTCCTACAATGAGCAGTTCTTC
TRBV6-1	TRBJ2-6	NA	NA	CASSPTGFGANVLTF	TGTGCCAGCAGTCCTACAGGGTTCGGGGCCAACGTCCTGACTTTC
TRBV6-1	TRBJ2-5	few	TRBD1	CASSPPTGLGETQYF	TGTGCCAGCAGCCCTCCGACAGGGTTGGGAGAGACCCAGTACTTC
TRBV5-1	TRBJ1-2	many	NA	CASSLGGYGYTF	TGCGCCAGCAGCTTGGGCGGATATGGCTACACCTTC
TRBV19	TRBJ2-2	NA	NA	CASRQTQWNTGELFF	TGTGCCAGTAGGCAGACCCAGTGGAACACCGGGGAGCTGTTTTTT
TRBV7-9	TRBJ1-1	NA	NA	CASSSGGAEAFF	TGTGCCAGCAGCTCGGGGGGCGCTGAAGCTTTCTTT
TRBV18	TRBJ1-1	few	NA	CASSPQGELAFF	TGTGCCAGCTCACCACAGGGGGAATTAGCTTTCTTT
TRBV6-4	TRBJ2-3	NA	TRBD1	CASSDGTGGAGDTQYF	TGTGCCAGCAGTGACGGGACAGGGGGCGCGGGAGATACGCAGTATTTT
TRBV20-1	TRBJ1-2	few	NA	CSAENYGYTF	TGCAGTGCAGAGAATTATGGCTACACCTTC
TRBV12-3/TRBV12-4	TRBJ2-4	NA	NA	CASSYRGDLAKNIQYF	TGTGCCAGCAGTTATCGGGGCGACCTAGCCAAAAACATTCAGTACTTC
TRBV18	TRBJ2-2	NA	TRBD1	CASSQGADTGELFF	TGTGCCAGCTCACAGGGGGCAGACACCGGGGAGCTGTTTTTT
TRBV10-3	TRBJ1-6	NA	NA	CAIRNQTGELGSPLHF	TGTGCCATCAGAAATCAAACAGGTGAATTAGGTTCACCCCTCCACTTT
TRBV7-9	TRBJ2-5	few	NA	CASSGENEETQYF	TGTGCCAGCAGCGGGGAGAATGAAGAGACCCAGTACTTC
TRBV5-1	TRBJ2-1	few	TRBD2	CASSLGTSPSRNEQFF	TGCGCCAGCAGCTTGGGGACTAGTCCGTCCCGGAATGAGCAGTTCTTC
TRBV18	TRBJ2-4	NA	TRBD2	CASSPISSGGAGIQYF	TGTGCCAGCTCACCAATCTCTAGCGGGGGGGCCGGCATTCAGTACTTC
TRBV11-1	TRBJ2-1	few	TRBD1	CASSFGTVSYNEQFF	TGTGCCAGCAGCTTCGGGACAGTCTCCTACAATGAGCAGTTCTTC
TRBV7-9	TRBJ1-3	few	NA	CASSSTEFGNTIYF	TGTGCCAGCAGCTCGACGGAGTTCGGAAACACCATATATTTT
TRBV19	TRBJ1-1	NA	NA	CASSIVAGEDTEAFF	TGTGCCAGTAGTATTGTAGCCGGGGAAGACACTGAAGCTTTCTTT
TRBV10-3	TRBJ2-1	many	TRBD1	CAISEPMLGTGKGNEQFF	TGTGCCATCAGTGAGCCCATGCTAGGGACAGGTAAAGGGAATGAGCAGTTCTTC
TRBV6-4	TRBJ2-3	few	NA	CASSVSFTDTQYF	TGTGCCAGCAGTGTCTCCTTCACAGATACGCAGTATTTT
TRBV7-9	TRBJ1-1	NA	NA	CASTRTSKTEAFF	TGTGCCAGCACCCGGACCTCCAAAACTGAAGCTTTCTTT
TRBV6-1	TRBJ2-6	many	NA	CASSGASGANVLTF	TGTGCCAGCAGCGGGGCCTCTGGGGCCAACGTCCTGACTTTC
TRBV3-1	TRBJ2-5	few	TRBD1	CASSSAYWGDRETQYF	TGTGCCAGCAGCTCCGCCTACTGGGGGGACAGGGAGACCCAGTACTTC
TRBV7-2	TRBJ1-2	NA	TRBD1	CASSPTGRDFYGYTF	TGTGCCAGCAGCCCGACAGGGCGGGATTTCTATGGCTACACCTTC
TRBV20-1	TRBJ2-3	NA	NA	CSASGGMEDTQYF	TGCAGTGCTAGCGGGGGAATGGAAGATACGCAGTATTTT
TRBV20-1	TRBJ2-3	few	NA	CSARRTASTDTQYF	TGCAGTGCTAGGAGGACAGCTAGCACAGATACGCAGTATTTT
TRBV15	TRBJ1-2	few	TRBD1	CATSQTGEVSYGYTF	TGTGCCACCAGCCAGACAGGGGAAGTGAGCTATGGCTACACCTTC
TRBV7-2	TRBJ2-7	NA	NA	CASSKTRSGTVSYEQYF	TGTGCCAGCAGCAAAACCAGATCCGGGACTGTGTCCTACGAGCAGTACTTC
TRBV5-1	TRBJ1-1	NA	TRBD1	CASSSHWTGGESEAFF	TGCGCCAGCAGCTCGCATTGGACAGGGGGGGAGTCTGAAGCTTTCTTT
TRBV4-3	TRBJ2-4	few	NA	CASSQEGGLNLYF	TGCGCCAGCAGCCAAGAAGGAGGGCTAAATTTGTACTTC
TRBV18	TRBJ2-1	few	TRBD2	CASSFHTSGASNEQFF	TGTGCCAGCTCGTTCCATACTAGCGGGGCTTCTAATGAGCAGTTCTTC
TRBV12-3/TRBV12-4	TRBJ1-3	NA	NA	CASSLKDGVGNTIYF	TGTGCCAGCAGTTTAAAGGACGGGGTTGGAAACACCATATATTTT
TRBV19	TRBJ2-7	few	TRBD2	CASRRAGGNEQYF	TGTGCCAGCCGGAGGGCGGGAGGGAACGAGCAGTACTTC
TRBV4-1	TRBJ2-2	few	NA	CASSPQWGTGELFF	TGCGCCAGCAGCCCCCAGTGGGGGACCGGGGAGCTGTTTTTT
TRBV5-1	TRBJ2-3	few	NA	CASSPGDTDTQYF	TGCGCCAGCAGCCCAGGGGACACAGATACGCAGTATTTT
TRBV28	TRBJ2-6	NA	NA	CASFPSGANVLTF	TGTGCCAGTTTTCCCTCTGGGGCCAACGTCCTGACTTTC